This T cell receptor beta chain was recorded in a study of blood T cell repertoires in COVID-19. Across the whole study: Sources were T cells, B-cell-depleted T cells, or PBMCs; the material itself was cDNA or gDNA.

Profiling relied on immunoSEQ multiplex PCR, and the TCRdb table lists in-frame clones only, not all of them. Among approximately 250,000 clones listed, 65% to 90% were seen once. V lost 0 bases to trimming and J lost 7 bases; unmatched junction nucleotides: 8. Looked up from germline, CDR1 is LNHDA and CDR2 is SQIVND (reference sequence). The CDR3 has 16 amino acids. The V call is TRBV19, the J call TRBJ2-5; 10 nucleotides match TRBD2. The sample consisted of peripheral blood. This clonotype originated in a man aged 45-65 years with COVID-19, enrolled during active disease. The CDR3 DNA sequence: TGTGCCAGTAGTATAGATTTTAGCGGGGGGCTGGGGACCCAGTACTTC. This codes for CASSIDFSGGLGTQYF.